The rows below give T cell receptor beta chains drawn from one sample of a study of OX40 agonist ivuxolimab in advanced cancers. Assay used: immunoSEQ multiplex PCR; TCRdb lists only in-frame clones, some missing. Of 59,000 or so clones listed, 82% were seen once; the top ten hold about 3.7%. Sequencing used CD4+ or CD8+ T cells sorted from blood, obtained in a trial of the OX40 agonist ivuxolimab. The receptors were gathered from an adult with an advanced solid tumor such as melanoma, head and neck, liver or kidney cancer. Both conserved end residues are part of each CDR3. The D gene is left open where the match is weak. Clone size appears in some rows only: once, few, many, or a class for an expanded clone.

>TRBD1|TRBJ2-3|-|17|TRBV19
TGTGCCAGTAGTAGACTAACCGGGACAGGGGGCAGAGATACGCAGTATTTT
CASSRLTGTGGRDTQYF
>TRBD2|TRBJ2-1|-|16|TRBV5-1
TGCGCCAGCAGCGATCCGAGTAGCGGGAGTGGAGATGAGCAGTTCTTC
CASSDPSSGSGDEQFF
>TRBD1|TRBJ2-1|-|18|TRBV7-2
TGTGCCAGCAGCTTAGATCGATTTTCCGGGACAGGCAACAATGAGCAGTTCTTC
CASSLDRFSGTGNNEQFF
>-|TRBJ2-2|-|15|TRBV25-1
TGTGCCAGCAGTGAATACAGGGGGAACACCGGGGAGCTGTTTTTT
CASSEYRGNTGELFF
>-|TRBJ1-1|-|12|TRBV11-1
TGTGCCAGCAGCCCACTTGAGGGGGAAGCTTTCTTT
CASSPLEGEAFF
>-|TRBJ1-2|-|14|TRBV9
TGTGCCAGCAGCCGTACGGACACTAACTATGGCTACACCTTC
CASSRTDTNYGYTF
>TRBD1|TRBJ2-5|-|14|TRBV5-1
TGCGCCAGCAGCTCCCGACAGGGGCAAGAGACCCAGTACTTC
CASSSRQGQETQYF
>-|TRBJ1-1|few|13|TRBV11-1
TGTGCCAGCAGCTTTGGGGGGAACACTGAAGCTTTCTTT
CASSFGGNTEAFF
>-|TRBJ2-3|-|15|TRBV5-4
TGTGCCAGCAGCTTAGTCGCGGCAGGCACAGATACGCAGTATTTT
CASSLVAAGTDTQYF
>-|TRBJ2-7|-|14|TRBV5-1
TGCGCCAGCAGCCAAGGACGAGCCCAAGACGAGCAGTACTTC
CASSQGRAQDEQYF
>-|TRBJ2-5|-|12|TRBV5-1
TGCGCCAGCAGCTTGGGGGAAGAGACCCAGTACTTC
CASSLGEETQYF
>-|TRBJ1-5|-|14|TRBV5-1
TGCGCCAGCAGCCCACGCGGGGGAAATCAGCCCCAGCATTTT
CASSPRGGNQPQHF